One sample yielded the 9 T cell receptor beta chains listed below, sequenced in a study of blood T cell repertoires in COVID-19. Repertoires were generated with immunoSEQ multiplex PCR, while TCRdb's copy carries only in-frame clones and drops some. The sample lists about 190,000 clones, 85% to 90% seen once, with approximately 0.64% in the top ten. Sequencing input: peripheral blood. Source of these receptors: a man aged 45 to 65 with acute or convalescent COVID-19.

The genes are TRBV5-8 and TRBJ2-6; D unclear. Germline CDR1 SGHTS, CDR2 YDEGEE. This CDR3 comprises 15 residues. Trimming shortened V by 2 bases and J by 2 bases, and 8 bases separated the two germline ends. Here the CDR3 DNA reads TGTGCCAGCAGCTTATACAGTCCTGGGGCCAACGTCCTGACTTTC. Its protein product is CASSLYSPGANVLTF.

The chain recombines TRBV28 with TRBJ2-3; 7 bases align to TRBD2. Germline V CDR1 and CDR2: MDHEN, SYDVKM. The CDR3 runs to 13 residues. J gave up 3 bases and V 6 bases, and 3 bases lay outside the gene matches. The CDR3 reads CASSAGGTDTQYF. As DNA, the CDR3 is TGTGCCAGCAGCGCCGGGGGGACAGATACGCAGTATTTT.

The genes are TRBV7-3 and TRBJ2-5, with TRBD1 matching 10 bases. J gave up 4 bases and V 5 bases, and 10 bases lay outside the gene matches. Germline V gene lookup returns CDR1 SGHTA and CDR2 FQGTGA. The CDR3 runs to 16 residues. The CDR3 DNA follows: TGTGCCAGCAGCCCCTCCGGGACAGGGGCATCAGAGACCCAGTACTTC. Translation: CASSPSGTGASETQYF.

The rearrangement links TRBV6-5 to TRBJ2-1; D possibly corresponds to TRBD2 (5 bases). CDR1 MNHEY and CDR2 SVGAGI come from the germline V gene. CDR3 length equals 16 residues. V shed 4 bases and J shed 4 bases, with 17 bases lying between them. The CDR3 sequence is CASSWWRRSTYNEQFF. The CDR3 DNA reads as TGTGCCAGCAGTTGGTGGAGGAGGTCAACGTACAATGAGCAGTTCTTC.

V and J are TRBV7-9 and TRBJ2-7; perhaps TRBD2 as D (7 bases). V lost 5 bases to trimming and J lost 4 bases, with 12 bases between them. The V gene's germline CDR1 is SEHNR and CDR2 FQNEAQ (reference sequence). This CDR3 is built from 13 residues. CDR3 DNA sequence: TGTGCCAGCAGCCCAGGGGACTATTACGAGCAGTACTTC. It yields the protein CASSPGDYYEQYF.

The chain joins TRBV28 to TRBJ1-5; TRBD1 matches at 10 bases. Per the germline V gene, CDR1 is MDHEN and CDR2 is SYDVKM. The CDR3 has 15 amino acids. Trimming took 2 bases from V and 6 from J; bases not matched to a gene: 4. The chain's CDR3 is CASSLRQGASQPQHF. The DNA of the CDR3 is TGTGCCAGCAGTTTAAGACAGGGGGCGAGTCAGCCCCAGCATTTT.

V gene TRBV5-1 combines with J gene TRBJ1-1; possibly TRBD1 for D (6 bases). CDR1 SGHRS and CDR2 YFSETQ come from the germline V gene. The V end was cut by 4 bases, the J end by 5 bases, with 15 bases between. The CDR3 has 14 residues. The chain's CDR3 is CASSRNRDQTEAFF. CDR3 nucleotide sequence: TGCGCCAGCAGCCGTAACAGGGATCAGACTGAAGCTTTCTTT.

The chain couples TRBV4-1 to TRBJ2-7; 10 bases match TRBD1. Germline CDR1 and CDR2: MGHRA and YSYEKL. CDR3 length equals 15 residues. Trimming removed 4 bases from V and 4 bases from J; junction bases left unmatched: 7. The CDR3 region has the DNA TGCGCCAGCAGCCTCGGGACAGGGGTAGGGTACGAGCAGTACTTC. Translating it yields CASSLGTGVGYEQYF.

The chain couples TRBV10-3 to TRBJ2-2; 8 bases fit TRBD2. CDR1 is ENHRY and CDR2 is SYGVKD in the germline V gene. The CDR3 loop spans 18 amino acids. V lost 0 bases to trimming and J lost 0 bases; unmatched junction nucleotides: 6. The CDR3: CAISESGGGRTNTGELFF. DNA for the CDR3: TGTGCCATCAGTGAGTCGGGGGGCGGGAGGACGAACACCGGGGAGCTGTTTTTT.